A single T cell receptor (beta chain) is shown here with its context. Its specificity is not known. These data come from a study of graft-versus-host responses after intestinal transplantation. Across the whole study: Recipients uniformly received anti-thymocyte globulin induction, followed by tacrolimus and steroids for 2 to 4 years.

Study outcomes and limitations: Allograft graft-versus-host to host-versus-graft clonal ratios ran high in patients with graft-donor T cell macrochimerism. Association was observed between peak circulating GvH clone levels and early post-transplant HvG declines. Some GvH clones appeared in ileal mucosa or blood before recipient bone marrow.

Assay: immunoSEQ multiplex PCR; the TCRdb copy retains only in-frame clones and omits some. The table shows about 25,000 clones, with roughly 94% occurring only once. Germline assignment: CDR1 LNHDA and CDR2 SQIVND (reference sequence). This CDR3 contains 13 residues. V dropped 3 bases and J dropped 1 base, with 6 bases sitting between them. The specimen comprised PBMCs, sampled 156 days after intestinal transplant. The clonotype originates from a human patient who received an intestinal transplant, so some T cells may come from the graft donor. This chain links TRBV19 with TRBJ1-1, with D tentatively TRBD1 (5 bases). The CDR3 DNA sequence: TGTGCCAGTAGTATGGGGCAGAACACTGAAGCTTTCTTT. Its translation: CASSMGQNTEAFF.